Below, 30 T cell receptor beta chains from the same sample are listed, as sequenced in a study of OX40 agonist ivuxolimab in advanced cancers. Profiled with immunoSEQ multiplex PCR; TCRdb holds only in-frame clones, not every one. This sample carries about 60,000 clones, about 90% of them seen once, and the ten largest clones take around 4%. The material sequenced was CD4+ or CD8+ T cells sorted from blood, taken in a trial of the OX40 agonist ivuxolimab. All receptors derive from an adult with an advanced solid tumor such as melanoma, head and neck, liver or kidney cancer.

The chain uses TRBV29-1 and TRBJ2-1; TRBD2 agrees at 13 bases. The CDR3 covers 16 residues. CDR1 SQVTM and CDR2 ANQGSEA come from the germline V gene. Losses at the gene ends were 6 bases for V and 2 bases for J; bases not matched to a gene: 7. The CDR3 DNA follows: TGCAGCGTGATGGGACTAGCGGGGAGTACCTACAATGAGCAGTTCTTC. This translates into CSVMGLAGSTYNEQFF.

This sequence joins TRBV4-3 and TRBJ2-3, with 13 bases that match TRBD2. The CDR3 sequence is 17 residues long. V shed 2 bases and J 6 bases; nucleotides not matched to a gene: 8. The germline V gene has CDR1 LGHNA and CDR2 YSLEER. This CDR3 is CASSQTDGLAGVDTQYF. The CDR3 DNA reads TGCGCCAGCAGCCAAACCGATGGACTAGCGGGAGTGGATACGCAGTATTTT.

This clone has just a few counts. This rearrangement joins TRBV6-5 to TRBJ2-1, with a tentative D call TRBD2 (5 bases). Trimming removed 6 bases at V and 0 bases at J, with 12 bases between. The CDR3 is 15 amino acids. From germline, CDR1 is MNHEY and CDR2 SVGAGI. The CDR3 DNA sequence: TGTGCCAGCAGCCCCGGGGAGAGCTCCTACAATGAGCAGTTCTTC. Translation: CASSPGESSYNEQFF.

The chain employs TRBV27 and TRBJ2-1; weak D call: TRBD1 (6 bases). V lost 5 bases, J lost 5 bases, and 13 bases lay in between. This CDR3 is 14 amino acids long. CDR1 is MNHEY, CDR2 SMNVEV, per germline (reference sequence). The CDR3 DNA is TGTGCCAGCAGTGCCTGGACAGCCCACAATGAGCAGTTCTTC. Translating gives CASSAWTAHNEQFF.

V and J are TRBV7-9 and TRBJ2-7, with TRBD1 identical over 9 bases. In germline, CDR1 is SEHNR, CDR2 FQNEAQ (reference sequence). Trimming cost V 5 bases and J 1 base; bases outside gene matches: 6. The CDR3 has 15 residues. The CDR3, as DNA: TGTGCCAGCAGCCCGGGACAGGGAGTTTCCTACGAGCAGTACTTC. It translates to CASSPGQGVSYEQYF.

In DNA, the CDR3 is TGCGCCAGCAGCCAGACAGGGATGAACACCGGGGAGCTGTTTTTT. Protein: CASSQTGMNTGELFF. This rearrangement joins TRBV4-1 to TRBJ2-2, with 7 positions matching TRBD1. From germline, CDR1 is MGHRA and CDR2 YSYEKL. The CDR3 extends over 15 amino acids. Unmatched junction bases numbered 2, after V lost 3 bases and J lost 1 base.

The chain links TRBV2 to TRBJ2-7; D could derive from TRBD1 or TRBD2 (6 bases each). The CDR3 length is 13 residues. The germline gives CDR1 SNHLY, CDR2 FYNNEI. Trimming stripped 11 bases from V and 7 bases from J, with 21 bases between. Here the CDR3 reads CAGHGGEGTEQYV. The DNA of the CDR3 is TGTGCCGGACACGGGGGCGAGGGTACAGAGCAGTACGTC.

CDR3 sequence: CASSPRQGLATGELFF. The CDR3 nucleotides are TGCGCCAGCAGCCCGAGACAGGGTCTAGCTACCGGGGAGCTGTTTTTT. The rearrangement uses TRBV4-1 and TRBJ2-2; 7 bases map to TRBD1. Germline values: CDR1 MGHRA, CDR2 YSYEKL. This CDR3 has 16 amino acids. Losses at the gene ends were 4 bases for V and 5 bases for J; bases not matched to a gene: 10.

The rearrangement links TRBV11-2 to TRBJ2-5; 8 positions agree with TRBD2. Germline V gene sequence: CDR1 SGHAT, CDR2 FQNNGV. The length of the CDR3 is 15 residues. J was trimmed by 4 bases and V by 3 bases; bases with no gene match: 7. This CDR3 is CASSFLAGSRETQYF. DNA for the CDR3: TGTGCCAGCAGCTTTCTAGCGGGCTCGAGAGAGACCCAGTACTTC.

The CDR3 here is CASSPGRATEAFF. The CDR3 bases are TGCGCCAGCAGCCCCGGCAGGGCCACTGAAGCTTTCTTT. This chain joins TRBV10-1 and TRBJ1-1, with D perhaps TRBD1 (5 bases). V lost 6 bases and J 4 bases, leaving 12 bases between the germline ends. Looked up from germline, CDR1 is WNHNN and CDR2 is SYGVQD (reference sequence). CDR3 length: 13 residues.

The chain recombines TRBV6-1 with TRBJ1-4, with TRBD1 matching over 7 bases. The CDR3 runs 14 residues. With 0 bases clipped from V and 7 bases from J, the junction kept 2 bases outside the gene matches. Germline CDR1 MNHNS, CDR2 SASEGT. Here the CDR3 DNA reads TGTGCCAGCAGTGAAGCAGGGGGCTTTGAAAAACTGTTTTTT. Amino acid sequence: CASSEAGGFEKLFF.

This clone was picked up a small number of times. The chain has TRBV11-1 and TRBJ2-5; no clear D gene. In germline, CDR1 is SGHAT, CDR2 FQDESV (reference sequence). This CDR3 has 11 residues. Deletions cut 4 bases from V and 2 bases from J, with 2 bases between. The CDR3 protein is CASSSQETQYF. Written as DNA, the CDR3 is TGTGCCAGCAGCTCACAAGAGACCCAGTACTTC.

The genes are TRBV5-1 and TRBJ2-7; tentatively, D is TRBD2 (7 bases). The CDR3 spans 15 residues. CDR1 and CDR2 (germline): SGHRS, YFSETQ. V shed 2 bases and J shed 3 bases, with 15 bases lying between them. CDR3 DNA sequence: TGCGCCAGCAGCTTACAAGGGGGGGCTTTCTACGAGCAGTACTTC. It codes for CASSLQGGAFYEQYF.

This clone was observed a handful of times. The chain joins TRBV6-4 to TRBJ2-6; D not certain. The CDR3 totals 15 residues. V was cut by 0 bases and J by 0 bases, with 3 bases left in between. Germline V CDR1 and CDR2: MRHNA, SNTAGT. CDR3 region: CASSDSHSGANVLTF. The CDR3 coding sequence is TGTGCCAGCAGTGACTCGCACTCTGGGGCCAACGTCCTGACTTTC.

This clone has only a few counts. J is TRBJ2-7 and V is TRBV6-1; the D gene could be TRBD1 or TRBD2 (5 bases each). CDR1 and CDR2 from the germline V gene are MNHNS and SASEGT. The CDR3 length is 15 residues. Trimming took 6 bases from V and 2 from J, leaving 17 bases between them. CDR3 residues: CASSSGFQGPYEQYF. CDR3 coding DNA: TGTGCCAGCAGCTCGGGATTCCAGGGTCCCTACGAGCAGTACTTC.

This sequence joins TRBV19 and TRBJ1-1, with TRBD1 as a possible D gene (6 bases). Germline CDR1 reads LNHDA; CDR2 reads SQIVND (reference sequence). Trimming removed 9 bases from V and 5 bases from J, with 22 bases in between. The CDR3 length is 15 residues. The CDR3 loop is CASKGGVSGRTEAFF. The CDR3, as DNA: TGTGCCAGCAAGGGGGGGGTTTCAGGGCGAACTGAAGCTTTCTTT.

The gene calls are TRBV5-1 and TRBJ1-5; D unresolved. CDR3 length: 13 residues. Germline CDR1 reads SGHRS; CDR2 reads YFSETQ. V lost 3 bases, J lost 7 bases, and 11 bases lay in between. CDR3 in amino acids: CASSSQLVQPQHF. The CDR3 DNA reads TGCGCCAGCAGCTCCCAACTAGTCCAGCCCCAGCATTTT.

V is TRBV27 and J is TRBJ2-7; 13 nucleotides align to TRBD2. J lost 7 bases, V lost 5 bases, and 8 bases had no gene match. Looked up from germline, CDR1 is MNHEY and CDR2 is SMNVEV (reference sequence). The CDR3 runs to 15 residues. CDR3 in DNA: TGTGCCAGCAGTCCACTAGCGGGAGGGCCGGGGGAGCAGTACTTC. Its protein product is CASSPLAGGPGEQYF.

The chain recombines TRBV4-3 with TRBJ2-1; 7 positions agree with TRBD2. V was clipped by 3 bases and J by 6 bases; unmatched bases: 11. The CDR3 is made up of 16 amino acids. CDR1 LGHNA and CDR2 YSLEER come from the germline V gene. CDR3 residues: CASSQGGGRASNEQFF. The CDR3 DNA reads TGCGCCAGCAGCCAGGGGGGAGGGAGAGCCTCCAATGAGCAGTTCTTC.

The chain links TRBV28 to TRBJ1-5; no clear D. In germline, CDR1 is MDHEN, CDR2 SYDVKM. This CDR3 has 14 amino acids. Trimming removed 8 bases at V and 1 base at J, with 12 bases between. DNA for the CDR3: TGTGCCAGCGAACTCACATCCAGCAATCAGCCCCAGCATTTT. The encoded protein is CASELTSSNQPQHF.

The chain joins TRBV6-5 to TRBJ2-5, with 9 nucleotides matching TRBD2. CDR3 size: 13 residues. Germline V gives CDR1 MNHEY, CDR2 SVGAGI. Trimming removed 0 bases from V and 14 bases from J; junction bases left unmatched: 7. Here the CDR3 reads CASSYSAGGTRYF. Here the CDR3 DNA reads TGTGCCAGCAGTTACTCTGCGGGGGGGACTCGATACTTC.

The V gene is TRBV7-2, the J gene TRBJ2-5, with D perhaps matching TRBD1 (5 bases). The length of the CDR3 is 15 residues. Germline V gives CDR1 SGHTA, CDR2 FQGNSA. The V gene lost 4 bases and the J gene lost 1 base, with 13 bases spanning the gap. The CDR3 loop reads CASSSITGRQETQYF. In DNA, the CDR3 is TGTGCCAGCAGCTCCATCACAGGACGCCAAGAGACCCAGTACTTC.

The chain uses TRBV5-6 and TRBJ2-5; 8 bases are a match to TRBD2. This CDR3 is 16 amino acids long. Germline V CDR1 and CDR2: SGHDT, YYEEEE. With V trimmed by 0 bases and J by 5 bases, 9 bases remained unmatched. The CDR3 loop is CASSLVRGVLYETQYF. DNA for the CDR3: TGTGCCAGCAGCTTGGTGCGGGGGGTTCTTTACGAGACCCAGTACTTC.

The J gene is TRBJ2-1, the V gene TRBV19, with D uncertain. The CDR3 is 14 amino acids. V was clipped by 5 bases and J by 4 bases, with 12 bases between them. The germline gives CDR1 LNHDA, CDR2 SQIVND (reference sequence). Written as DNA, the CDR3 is TGTGCCAGTAGTGCCTCGGCAGGTTACAATGAGCAGTTCTTC. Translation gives CASSASAGYNEQFF.

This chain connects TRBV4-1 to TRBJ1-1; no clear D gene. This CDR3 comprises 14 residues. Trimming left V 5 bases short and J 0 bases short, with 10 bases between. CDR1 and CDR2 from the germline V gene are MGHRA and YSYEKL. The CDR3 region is CASSKAVMNTEAFF. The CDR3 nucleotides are TGCGCCAGCAGCAAGGCTGTCATGAACACTGAAGCTTTCTTT.

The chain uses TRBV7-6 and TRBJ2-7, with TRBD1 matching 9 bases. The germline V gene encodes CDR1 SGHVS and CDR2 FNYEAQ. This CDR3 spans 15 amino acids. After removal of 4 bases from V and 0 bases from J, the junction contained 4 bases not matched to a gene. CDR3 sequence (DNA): TGTGCCAGCAGCTCGGGACAGGGTAGCTCCTACGAGCAGTACGTC. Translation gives CASSSGQGSSYEQYV.

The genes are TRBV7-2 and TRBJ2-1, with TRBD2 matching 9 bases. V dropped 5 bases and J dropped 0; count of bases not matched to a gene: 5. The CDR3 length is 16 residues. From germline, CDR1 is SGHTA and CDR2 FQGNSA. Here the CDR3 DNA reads TGTGCCAGCAGCCATGATAGCGGGAGCTCCTACAATGAGCAGTTCTTC. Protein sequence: CASSHDSGSSYNEQFF.

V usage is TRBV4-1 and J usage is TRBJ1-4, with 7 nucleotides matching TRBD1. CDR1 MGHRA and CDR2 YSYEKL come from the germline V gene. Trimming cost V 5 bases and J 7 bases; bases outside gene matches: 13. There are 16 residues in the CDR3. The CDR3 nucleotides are TGCGCCAGCAGCGAAGTCGGGGGACAGCTGGGTGAAAAACTGTTTTTT. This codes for CASSEVGGQLGEKLFF.

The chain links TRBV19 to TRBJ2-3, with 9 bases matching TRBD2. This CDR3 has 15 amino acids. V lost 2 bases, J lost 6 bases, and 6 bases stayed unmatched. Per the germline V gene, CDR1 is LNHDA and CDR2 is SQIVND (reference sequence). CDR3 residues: CASSILAGLGDTQYF. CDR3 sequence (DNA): TGTGCCAGTAGTATACTAGCGGGACTTGGGGATACGCAGTATTTT.

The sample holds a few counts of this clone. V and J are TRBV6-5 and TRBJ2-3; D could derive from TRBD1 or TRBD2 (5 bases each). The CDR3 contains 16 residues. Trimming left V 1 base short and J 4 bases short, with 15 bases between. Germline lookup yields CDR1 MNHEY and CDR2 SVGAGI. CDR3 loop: CASSYLTGAHPDTQYF. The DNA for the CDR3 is TGTGCCAGCAGTTACTTGACCGGGGCCCACCCAGATACGCAGTATTTT.